These 15 T cell receptor beta chains were all obtained from the same sample, sequenced in a study of low-dose radiotherapy and immunotherapy resistance in tumors. As for time point: after trial treatment. Treatment denoted: LDRT plus nivolumab, ipilimumab, low-dose cyclophosphamide and aspirin (RACIN trial). With TRAV- and TRBV-specific primers, first-strand cDNA was made, covering the alpha and beta chains. Over about 19 PCR cycles, TCRs were amplified from a constant-region primer and V-primer adapter. TCRdb fed the reads into MiXCR, producing one record per CDR3 protein. In the table there are some 100,000 distinct CDR3 sequences, roughly 20% of which are singletons. Sequences were derived from PBMCs, sampled after low-dose radiotherapy plus immunotherapy. The origin of the receptors is a female donor with ovarian cancer.

This clonotype was recorded at least ten times. The J gene is TRBJ1-4, the V gene TRBV20-1; D perhaps matches TRBD1 (6 bases). Per the germline V gene, CDR1 is DFQATT and CDR2 is SNEGSKA (reference sequence). This CDR3 contains 14 residues. Trimming took off 0 bases at V and 8 bases at J, with 13 bases between the two ends. This CDR3 reads CSAREGRGGEKLFF. CDR3 DNA: TGCAGTGCTAGAGAGGGCAGGGGAGGAGAAAAACTGTTTTTT.

The chain recombines TRBV14 with TRBJ1-5; TRBD1 might be the D (6 bases). The CDR3 sequence is 14 residues long. CDR1 is SGHDN and CDR2 is FVKESK in the germline V gene. Trimming removed 2 bases at V and 5 bases at J, with 10 bases between. CDR3 nucleotides: TGTGCCAGCAGCCAAACAGGGCCCCATCAGCCCCAGCATTTT. Translation gives CASSQTGPHQPQHF.

This clonotype was detected ten times or more. A junction end diverges from the germline sequence, so it may reflect a read error. The chain links TRBV5-3 to TRBJ1-1, with D tentatively TRBD1 (5 bases). TRBV5-3 falls under the ORF class, with uncertain function. This CDR3 has 15 residues. CDR3 residues: CASSLSPQGDTEAFF. CDR3 in DNA: TGTGCCAGCAGCTTGAGTCCGCAGGGAGACACTGAAGCTTTCTTT.

On this clonotype itself: Given a much more abundant clone one base away, this may be a read error. The genes are TRBV4-3 and TRBJ1-4, with TRBD1 matching 7 bases. CDR3 length equals 18 residues. The germline V gene has CDR1 LGHNA and CDR2 YSLEER. CDR3 DNA: TGCCCCAGCAGCCAAGATATGAGGGGGCCCACAACTAATGAAAAACTGTTTTTT. It specifies CPSSQDMRGPTTNEKLFF.

This clonotype was seen ten or more times. This sequence joins TRBV6-5 and TRBJ1-2, with D perhaps TRBD1 (6 bases). CDR1 and CDR2 from the germline V gene are MNHEY and SVGAGI. The CDR3 has 13 residues. Trimming stripped 5 bases from V and 4 bases from J, with 11 bases between. The CDR3 loop is CASSEGGRYGYTF. CDR3 nucleotide sequence: TGTGCCAGCAGTGAAGGGGGACGCTATGGCTACACCTTC.

This clonotype was detected only a few times. The V call is TRBV6-5, the J call TRBJ1-1; TRBD1 aligns across 7 bases. Trimming cost V 2 bases and J 4 bases; bases outside gene matches: 13. The CDR3 has 17 residues. Per the germline V gene, CDR1 is MNHEY and CDR2 is SVGAGI. The CDR3 DNA is TGTGCCAGCAGTTACGTGGTGAGGGGGCGCCGGGGCACTGAAGCTTTCTTT. Protein product: CASSYVVRGRRGTEAFF.

This clonotype was observed at least ten times. The chain combines TRBV4-1 with TRBJ2-7; TRBD2 aligns across 10 bases. CDR3 length: 17 amino acids. V was pared by 0 bases and J by 3 bases, with 8 bases of the junction left unmatched. Germline assignment: CDR1 MGHRA and CDR2 YSYEKL. The CDR3 is CASSQESGGGQGYEQYF. In DNA form, the CDR3 reads TGCGCCAGCAGCCAAGAGAGCGGGGGGGGCCAGGGCTACGAGCAGTACTTC.

This clonotype was detected ten times or more. The chain links TRBV28 to TRBJ2-1; D unclear. Germline lookup yields CDR1 MDHEN and CDR2 SYDVKM. This CDR3 is built from 8 residues. V was clipped by 5 bases and J by 12 bases, with 2 bases between them. The chain's CDR3 is CASSAQFF. The CDR3 nucleotides are TGTGCCAGCAGTGCGCAGTTCTTC.

For this clonotype: At one boundary the junction diverges from the germline segment, which might be a read error. The chain is built from TRBV10-3 and TRBJ2-1; D possibly uses TRBD1 or TRBD2 (6 bases each). The CDR3 is made up of 19 amino acids. Germline V gene lookup returns CDR1 ENHRY and CDR2 SYGVKD. The CDR3 coding sequence is TGTGTCATCAGTGACGGGGGCCGGGTCGCCCGAGGCTCCTACAATGAGCAGTTCTTC. Encoded protein: CVISDGGRVARGSYNEQFF.

On this clonotype: Since a far larger clone is one base different, this is likely a read error. J is TRBJ1-2 and V is TRBV13, with D possibly TRBD1 on 6 matching bases. The CDR3 runs 16 residues. V was trimmed by 4 bases and J by 8 bases, leaving 23 bases between them. Germline V lookup: CDR1 PRHDT, CDR2 FYEKMQ (reference sequence). DNA of the CDR3: TGTGCCAGCAGCTCCTCCGGGATAGGGGGAGTAAAGGGCTACACCTTC. It yields the protein CASSSSGIGGVKGYTF.

This clonotype was detected ten times or more. The genes are TRBV5-1 and TRBJ1-1; D possibly corresponds to TRBD1 (6 bases). Per germline, CDR1 SGHRS and CDR2 YFSETQ. This CDR3 contains 15 residues. V was pared by 0 bases and J by 2 bases, with 11 bases between. The CDR3 protein is CASSLDSGGNTEAFF. The CDR3 region has the DNA TGCGCCAGCAGCTTGGACTCCGGGGGCAACACTGAAGCTTTCTTT. The variable domain in full, with the rest retrieved from reference TRBV5-1 and TRBJ1-1, is KAGVTQTPRYLIKTRGQQVTLSCSPISGHRSVSWYQQTPGQGLQFLFEYFSETQRNKGNFPGRFSGRQFSNSRSEMNVSTLELGDSALYLCASSLDSGGNTEAFFGQGTRLTVV.

This clonotype was counted many times. The V call is TRBV9, the J call TRBJ2-1; no reliable D call. Germline V gene sequence: CDR1 SGDLS, CDR2 YYNGEE. V gave up 2 bases and J gave up 4 bases, with 4 bases separating them. CDR3 length equals 12 residues. The CDR3 here is CASSVGYNEQFF. Written as DNA, the CDR3 is TGTGCCAGCAGCGTCGGATACAATGAGCAGTTCTTC.

This clonotype was seen many times. This chain uses TRBV12-3 or TRBV12-4 with TRBJ2-1; unclear D gene. V dropped 9 bases and J dropped 0 bases, with 12 bases sitting between them. This CDR3 has 14 residues. The CDR3 nucleotides are TGTGCCAGTACTACCACACTCTCCTACAATGAGCAGTTCTTC. It codes for CASTTTLSYNEQFF.

This clonotype was detected ten times or more. The chain carries TRBV4-1 and TRBJ1-5; D is uncertain. The V end was cut by 4 bases, the J end by 3 bases, with 13 bases between. The CDR3 runs to 15 residues. CDR1 is MGHRA, CDR2 YSYEKL, per germline. CDR3 amino acids: CASSRSQGINQPQHF. Written as DNA, the CDR3 is TGCGCCAGCAGCCGTTCCCAAGGGATCAATCAGCCCCAGCATTTT.

With respect to this clonotype: A far larger clone differs by one base, so this is likely a read error. This rearrangement joins TRBV5-4 to TRBJ2-1; 8 bases fit TRBD1. Germline assignment: CDR1 SGHNT and CDR2 YYREEE (reference sequence). The CDR3 spans 15 residues. J gave up 10 bases and V 3 bases, and 12 bases lay outside the gene matches. In DNA, the CDR3 is TGTGCCAGCAGCTCGGACAGGGAGTCTCCCTACGAGCAGTTCTTC. Residues: CASSSDRESPYEQFF.